This T cell receptor beta chain was identified during a study of CD8 T cells in Susac syndrome. Random-hexamer reverse transcription was applied to roughly 0.5 to 1 ug RNA. Using its own MiXCR run on the immunoSEQ multiplex PCR reads, TCRdb lists one record per CDR3 protein. Of some 110,000 distinct CDR3 sequences listed, around 92% were seen once; the top ten hold about 0.087%. V lost 3 bases and J lost 4; bases outside the gene matches: 5. Germline values: CDR1 MNHNS, CDR2 SASEGT. CDR3 length: 14 residues. Sequencing input: CD4+ T cells from PBMCs. The chain is built from TRBV6-1 and TRBJ1-2; 7 positions match TRBD1. This receptor was obtained from a human donor with multiple sclerosis. Written as DNA, the CDR3 is TGTGCCAGCAGTGAGACAGGGATGGGCTATGGCTACACCTTC. It translates to CASSETGMGYGYTF.